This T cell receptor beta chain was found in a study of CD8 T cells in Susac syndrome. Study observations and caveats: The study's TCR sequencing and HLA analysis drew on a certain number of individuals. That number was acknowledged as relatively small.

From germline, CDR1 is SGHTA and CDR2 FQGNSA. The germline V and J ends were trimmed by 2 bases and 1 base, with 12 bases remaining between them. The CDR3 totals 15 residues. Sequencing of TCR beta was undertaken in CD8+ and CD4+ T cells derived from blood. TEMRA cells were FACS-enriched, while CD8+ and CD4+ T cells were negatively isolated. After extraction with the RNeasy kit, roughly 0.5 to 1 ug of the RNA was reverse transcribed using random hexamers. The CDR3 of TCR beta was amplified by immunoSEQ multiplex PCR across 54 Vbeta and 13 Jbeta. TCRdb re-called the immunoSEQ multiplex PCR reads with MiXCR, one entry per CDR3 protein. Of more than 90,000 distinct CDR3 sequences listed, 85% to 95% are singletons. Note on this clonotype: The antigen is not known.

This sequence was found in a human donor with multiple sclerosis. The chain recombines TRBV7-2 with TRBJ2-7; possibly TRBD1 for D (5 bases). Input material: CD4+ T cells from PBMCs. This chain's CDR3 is CASSLLTGRSYEQYF. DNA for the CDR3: TGTGCCAGCAGCTTATTAACAGGACGGTCCTACGAGCAGTACTTC.